The 29 T cell receptor beta chains presented below share a single source sample, sequenced in a study of blood T cells in healthy people across ages. Using a J-beta primer mix together with a sample-barcoded 5' primer, a second PCR was run for about 7 to 12 cycles. A single record per CDR3 protein comes from TCRdb applying MiXCR to the 5' RACE reads. The sample consists of fewer than 600,000 distinct CDR3 sequences, about 25% of them appearing once. These same data were also listed under a study on T cells of mothers and their children.

Sample: blood. The receptors were gathered from a boy younger than 10 in good health.

This rearrangement joins TRBV7-9 to TRBJ1-2; TRBD1 aligns across 8 bases. Germline CDR1 and CDR2: SEHNR and FQNEAQ (reference sequence). This CDR3 is built from 14 residues. J lost 3 bases, V lost 5 bases, and 5 bases had no gene match. Written as DNA, the CDR3 is TGTGCCAGCAGCGCAGAGACAGGGGACTATGGCTACACCTTC. This translates into CASSAETGDYGYTF.

In its sample, this clonotype was seen a few times. The V and J genes are TRBV7-8 and TRBJ1-5; D may be TRBD1 (5 bases). The V and J ends lost 5 bases and 9 bases respectively, with 14 bases between them. In germline, CDR1 is SGHVS, CDR2 FQNEAQ. CDR3 length: 13 residues. Here the CDR3 reads CASSRDVGWPQHF. The CDR3 DNA is TGTGCCAGCAGCAGGGACGTCGGATGGCCCCAGCATTTT.

Comments on this clonotype: At one end the junction does not follow the germline gene, possibly because of a read error. The V gene is TRBV3-1, the J gene TRBJ1-5, with 8 bases that match TRBD1. The CDR3 runs 16 residues. Germline assignment: CDR1 LGHDT and CDR2 YNNKEL (reference sequence). CDR3 in DNA: TGTGCCAGCAGCGGGTCCGGGACAGGTGTGAATCAGCCCCGGTATTTT. Protein sequence: CASSGSGTGVNQPRYF.

This chain links TRBV7-6 with TRBJ2-5; weak D call: TRBD2 (6 bases). The J call is in doubt because the DNA end fits TRBJ2-1 better. Germline CDR1 and CDR2: SGHVS and FNYEAQ. This CDR3 comprises 16 residues. The CDR3 sequence is CASSSPGKHGSHEQFF. CDR3 DNA: TGTGCCAGCAGCTCCCCGGGGAAGCACGGGAGCCATGAGCAGTTCTTC.

The rearrangement joins TRBV11-2 to TRBJ1-4; TRBD1 is a possible D gene (6 bases). V was clipped by 4 bases and J by 4 bases, with 13 bases between them. The CDR3 has 15 residues. CDR1 is SGHAT, CDR2 FQNNGV, per germline. The CDR3 bases are TGTGCCAGCAGCTGGTTGGGGGGCGGTAATGAAAAACTGTTTTTT. Protein sequence: CASSWLGGGNEKLFF.

The table lists this clonotype with a few counts. The chain is built from TRBV25-1 and TRBJ2-5; 8 nucleotides match TRBD1. The germline V gene encodes CDR1 MGHDK and CDR2 SYGVNS. The CDR3 extends over 14 amino acids. After removal of 7 bases from V and 10 bases from J, the junction contained 14 bases not matched to a gene. The CDR3 loop is CASTRAGTGGDQYF. The CDR3 DNA follows: TGTGCCAGCACCAGAGCCGGGACAGGAGGCGACCAGTACTTC.

This chain connects TRBV7-9 to TRBJ1-2; unclear D gene. Germline V lookup: CDR1 SEHNR, CDR2 FQNEAQ (reference sequence). V lost 1 base to trimming and J lost 4 bases, with 10 bases between them. The CDR3 loop spans 14 amino acids. CDR3 sequence reads: CASSLVAVGYGYTF. The CDR3 DNA reads as TGTGCCAGCAGCTTAGTGGCCGTTGGCTATGGCTACACCTTC.

The rearrangement links TRBV20-1 to TRBJ2-7; perhaps TRBD1 as D (5 bases). The CDR3 sequence is 11 residues long. The germline gives CDR1 DFQATT, CDR2 SNEGSKA (reference sequence). CDR3 in DNA: TGCCACGGACGACAGAACTACGAGCAGTACTTC. It is translated as CHGRQNYEQYF.

This clonotype has more than one count but fewer than ten. This sequence joins TRBV15 and TRBJ2-4; D gene ambiguous. Germline V gene sequence: CDR1 LNHNV, CDR2 YYDKDF (reference sequence). V was pared by 0 bases and J by 13 bases, with 7 bases between. This CDR3 contains 11 residues. The CDR3 bases are TGTGCCACCAGCAGAGATATGGTGCAGTACTTC. Translation: CATSRDMVQYF.

This clonotype was detected a few times. CDR3 sequence (DNA): TGCGCCAGCAGTGGCTCCTTGGAGACCCAGTACTTC. Translating gives CASSGSLETQYF. The chain is built from TRBV10-2 and TRBJ2-5; D call uncertain. V lost 4 bases, J lost 5 bases, and 8 bases lay in between. Germline V CDR1 and CDR2: WSHSY, SAAADI. The CDR3 spans 12 residues.

The gene calls are TRBV6-2 or TRBV6-3 and TRBJ2-5, with 9 nucleotides matching TRBD2. The J call is doubtful: the DNA matches TRBJ2-1 better. The CDR3 is 18 amino acids. CDR1 MNHEY and CDR2 SVGEGT come from the germline V gene. The CDR3, as DNA: TGTGCCAGCAGTTACTTCTCTCCTTTTGGCGGGAGGGGCAATGAGCAGTTCTTC. Its translation: CASSYFSPFGGRGNEQFF.

This clonotype has only a few counts. The chain couples TRBV7-8 to TRBJ2-5; 11 bases are a match to TRBD2. Trimming removed 5 bases from V and 4 bases from J; junction bases left unmatched: 9. The CDR3 is 16 amino acids. Germline V gene lookup returns CDR1 SGHVS and CDR2 FQNEAQ. The CDR3 sequence: CASSPIIAGGGETQYF. The CDR3 DNA sequence: TGTGCCAGCAGCCCAATTATAGCGGGGGGGGGAGAGACCCAGTACTTC. The variable domain in full, completed from reference TRBV7-8 and TRBJ2-5, reads GAGVSQSPRYKVAKRGQDVALRCDPISGHVSLFWYQQALGQGPEFLTYFQNEAQLDKSGLPSDRFFAERPEGSVSTLKIQRTQQEDSAVYLCASSPIIAGGGETQYFGPGTRLLVL.

A few counts support this clonotype. The gene calls are TRBV30 and TRBJ1-4; D is undetermined. V lost 3 bases to trimming and J lost 12 bases, with 14 bases between them. Germline CDR1 reads GTSNPN; CDR2 reads SVGIG (reference sequence). The CDR3 contains 12 residues. The CDR3 here is CAWSAGPGELFF. The CDR3, as DNA: TGTGCCTGGAGCGCTGGTCCCGGGGAACTGTTTTTT. The complete variable domain, with remaining parts taken from reference TRBV30 and TRBJ1-4, reads SQTIHQWPATLVQPVGSPLSLECTVEGTSNPNLYWYRQAAGRGLQLLFYSVGIGQISSEVPQNLSASRPQDRQFILSSKKLLLSDSGFYLCAWSAGPGELFFGSGTQLSVL.

The chain is built from TRBV7-2 and TRBJ2-2; no clear D gene. CDR1 is SGHTA and CDR2 is FQGNSA in the germline V gene. V lost 6 bases, J lost 7 bases, and 24 bases lay in between. This CDR3 has 17 amino acids. The CDR3 DNA sequence: TGTGCCAGCAGTCCCGCTTTGGCAACCCGTTACGTCGGGGAGCTGTTTTTT. Translated, it gives CASSPALATRYVGELFF.

This clonotype was picked up a small number of times. The chain recombines TRBV4-1 with TRBJ2-1; 7 bases are a match to TRBD2. This CDR3 comprises 17 residues. V trimming: 0 bases; J trimming: 1 base; junction bases outside the gene matches: 6. The germline V gene has CDR1 MGHRA and CDR2 YSYEKL. The CDR3 nucleotides are TGCGCCAGCAGCCAAGATCGGCTAGCGGTTTCCTACAATGAGCAGTTCTTC. Translation: CASSQDRLAVSYNEQFF.

The genes are TRBV5-1 and TRBJ1-3; D not certain. Trimming cost V 0 bases and J 0 bases, with 10 bases left between them. Germline V CDR1 and CDR2: SGHRS, YFSETQ. The CDR3 is 16 amino acids. CDR3 DNA: TGCGCCAGCAGCTTGGATCCCCCGAGCTCTGGAAACACCATATATTTT. It yields the protein CASSLDPPSSGNTIYF.

This CDR3 is CASSLRDRTYEQYF. DNA for the CDR3: TGTGCCAGCAGCCTCCGGGACAGAACCTACGAGCAGTACTTC. The chain joins TRBV3-1 to TRBJ2-7, with 7 bases lining up with TRBD1. This CDR3 contains 14 residues. The V and J ends lost 4 bases and 2 bases, in that order; junction bases with no gene match: 5. Germline lookup yields CDR1 LGHDT and CDR2 YNNKEL (reference sequence).

DNA of the CDR3: TGTGCCATCAGTGGGACTAGCGGGAGGGGGCACAATGAGCAGTTCTTC. Its translation: CAISGTSGRGHNEQFF. The chain is built from TRBV10-3 and TRBJ2-1; 15 nucleotides agree with TRBD2. The V gene end was trimmed by 4 bases and the J gene end by 5 bases; junction bases not matched to a gene: 3. CDR3 size: 16 residues. Germline V lookup: CDR1 ENHRY, CDR2 SYGVKD.

A few counts support this clonotype. The gene calls are TRBV5-5 and TRBJ1-2; D is uncertain. This CDR3 is built from 14 residues. Germline V CDR1 and CDR2: SGHKS, YYEKEE (reference sequence). The V gene lost 0 bases and the J gene lost 0 bases, with 6 bases spanning the gap. CDR3 DNA: TGTGCCAGCAGCTTGGACAGAACTAACTATGGCTACACCTTC. This gives the protein CASSLDRTNYGYTF.

This clonotype showed up just a few times. The genes are TRBV3-1 and TRBJ1-1; D not certain. This CDR3 has 13 residues. Between the trimmed V and J ends, which lost 0 bases and 9 bases, there was a span of 11 bases. Germline-derived CDR1 and CDR2 are LGHDT and YNNKEL (reference sequence). The CDR3 nucleotides are TGTGCCAGCAGCCAAGACAGGCTTGTAAAAGCTTTCTTT. Its translation is CASSQDRLVKAFF.

This chain uses TRBV3-1 with TRBJ2-2; 7 positions agree with TRBD2. Per the germline V gene, CDR1 is LGHDT and CDR2 is YNNKEL (reference sequence). The length of the CDR3 is 17 residues. The J segment lost 1 base and the V segment lost 0 bases, leaving 5 bases of the junction unmatched. CDR3 protein: CASSQESSGVNTGELFF. The DNA for the CDR3 is TGTGCCAGCAGCCAAGAGAGCAGCGGGGTGAACACCGGGGAGCTGTTTTTT.

This clonotype appeared many times. V is TRBV24-1 and J is TRBJ2-1; D gene ambiguous. Germline CDR1 reads KGHDR; CDR2 reads SFDVKD. V lost 7 bases to trimming and J lost 5 bases, with 11 bases between them. The CDR3 is 13 residues long. The CDR3 DNA is TGTGCCACCAGCAAAGGGTACGACAATGAGCAGTTCTTC. Translated: CATSKGYDNEQFF.

The chain combines TRBV10-3 with TRBJ2-7; 9 positions agree with TRBD1. The CDR3 consists of 14 residues. The germline V gene has CDR1 ENHRY and CDR2 SYGVKD. The J segment lost 9 bases and the V segment lost 7 bases, leaving 13 bases of the junction unmatched. The CDR3 reads CAIIHSGTGPSQYF. The CDR3 DNA sequence: TGTGCCATCATTCATTCCGGGACAGGGCCTTCGCAGTACTTC.

The chain couples TRBV5-5 to TRBJ1-5; maybe TRBD1 (6 bases). The CDR3 runs 14 residues. Trimming pared 4 bases from V and 7 bases from J, leaving 15 bases between. CDR1 is SGHKS, CDR2 YYEKEE, per germline (reference sequence). CDR3 in DNA: TGTGCCAGCAGCACCCACAGGGACCTCCAGCCCCAGCATTTT. This codes for CASSTHRDLQPQHF. Supplemented by reference TRBV5-5 and TRBJ1-5, the full variable domain reads DAGVTQSPTHLIKTRGQQVTLRCSPISGHKSVSWYQQVLGQGPQFIFQYYEKEERGRGNFPDRFSARQFPNYSSELNVNALLLGDSALYLCASSTHRDLQPQHFGDGTRLSIL.

V and J are TRBV7-9 and TRBJ1-2; D gene uncertain. Per the germline V gene, CDR1 is SEHNR and CDR2 is FQNEAQ (reference sequence). CDR3 length: 12 residues. Trimming left V 7 bases short and J 5 bases short, with 11 bases between. This chain's CDR3 is CASTQTLYGYTF. The CDR3 region has the DNA TGTGCCAGCACCCAGACCCTATATGGCTACACCTTC.

The sample holds a few counts of this clonotype. Here the CDR3 omits its conserved ending phenylalanine or tryptophan, so a read error is the likely source. This chain joins TRBV7-3 and TRBJ2-3, with 7 bases that match TRBD1. V lost 5 bases, J lost 1 base, and 12 bases stayed unmatched. This CDR3 comprises 17 residues. The germline V gene has CDR1 SGHTA and CDR2 FQGTGA. Written as DNA, the CDR3 is TGTGCCAGCAGCCCATCAACCGGGACAGAAGGCACAGATACGCAGTATCTT. The encoded protein is CASSPSTGTEGTDTQYL.

This rearrangement joins TRBV4-1 to TRBJ1-1; TRBD1 matches 9 bases. Germline trimming cut 2 bases from V and 4 bases from J; bases unmatched to any gene: 8. This CDR3 has 16 amino acids. Germline V gene lookup returns CDR1 MGHRA and CDR2 YSYEKL. CDR3 loop: CASSQPTGGKGTEAFF. In nucleotides, the CDR3 is TGCGCCAGCAGCCAACCCACAGGGGGCAAGGGCACTGAAGCTTTCTTT.

This clonotype was counted between two and nine times. The chain uses TRBV19 and TRBJ2-1, with 8 positions matching TRBD2. Germline V gives CDR1 LNHDA, CDR2 SQIVND (reference sequence). This CDR3 has 15 residues. J gave up 7 bases and V 4 bases, and 9 bases lay outside the gene matches. The CDR3 bases are TGTGCCAGTAGTACTCTCGGGGGACTAGATAATGAGCAGTTCTTC. Amino acids: CASSTLGGLDNEQFF.

This clonotype has only a few counts. The chain links TRBV7-9 to TRBJ2-2, with 7 nucleotides matching TRBD2. CDR1 is SEHNR, CDR2 FQNEAQ, per germline (reference sequence). Trimming at V came to 7 bases and at J to 2 bases, leaving 13 bases not matched to a gene. CDR3 length: 17 amino acids. CDR3 in amino acids: CASIPPRGGPNTGELFF. CDR3 DNA: TGTGCCAGCATCCCACCGCGGGGAGGGCCAAACACCGGGGAGCTGTTTTTT.